These 25 T cell receptor beta chains were sequenced from one sample in a study of breast tumors, draining lymph nodes, adjacent tissues. Via MiXCR, TCRdb re-called the multiplex PCR reads, giving one row per CDR3 protein. The sample holds over 130,000 distinct CDR3 sequences, around a third seen once. Samples came from axillary lymph nodes draining the breast cancer. Sequences were obtained from axillary lymph node tissue. The receptors come from a female donor with breast cancer. Some clones in this sample may be carry-over from other donors' samples.

There are a few counts of this clonotype. CDR3: CASSLRQVNTEAFF. In DNA, the CDR3 is TGTGCCAGCAGTTTAAGGCAGGTGAACACTGAAGCTTTCTTT. The chain recombines TRBV12-3 or TRBV12-4 with TRBJ1-1; D is undetermined. Trimming stripped 2 bases from V and 0 bases from J, with 7 bases between. CDR3 size: 14 residues.

On this clonotype: A read error may be the cause here, since a much bigger clone is one base away. The chain carries TRBV3-1 and TRBJ1-2; D is possibly TRBD1 (6 bases). Deletions cut 4 bases from V and 7 bases from J, with 13 bases between. The CDR3 consists of 13 residues. Germline CDR1 is LGHDT and CDR2 is YNNKEL (reference sequence). CDR3 DNA: TGTGCCAGCAGCCGGGGGGCTTCTAGTGGCTACACCTTC. Protein product: CASSRGASSGYTF.

This clonotype was detected many times. The V gene is TRBV19, the J gene TRBJ2-2; D possibly corresponds to TRBD1 (5 bases). Germline CDR1 is LNHDA and CDR2 is SQIVND (reference sequence). Deletions cut 5 bases from V and 5 bases from J, with 9 bases between. This CDR3 has 13 residues. DNA for the CDR3: TGTGCCAGTAGTGGCCGACAGACCGGGGAGCTGTTTTTT. Its protein product is CASSGRQTGELFF.

This clonotype was observed at least ten times. This chain links TRBV4-1 with TRBJ2-3; possible D gene TRBD2, 5 bases. The CDR3 loop spans 16 amino acids. Germline CDR1 and CDR2: MGHRA and YSYEKL. Trimming cost V 8 bases and J 3 bases, with 21 bases left between them. The CDR3 region has the DNA TGCGCCAGCGTCGCCTCAACTAGGGCCCCAACAGATACGCAGTATTTT. It codes for CASVASTRAPTDTQYF.

The chain combines TRBV5-1 with TRBJ1-1; tentatively, D is TRBD1 (5 bases). V dropped 3 bases and J dropped 3 bases, with 15 bases sitting between them. In germline, CDR1 is SGHRS, CDR2 YFSETQ. The CDR3 contains 15 residues. The CDR3 nucleotides are TGCGCCAGCAGCTATGACCCCCTCAGGGACACTGAAGCTTTCTTT. Its translation is CASSYDPLRDTEAFF.

This clonotype was seen once. The chain employs TRBV5-4 and TRBJ1-2; no definite D call. The CDR3 is 15 residues long. V lost 0 bases and J lost 6, with 15 bases in between. Per the germline V gene, CDR1 is SGHNT and CDR2 is YYREEE (reference sequence). CDR3 region: CASSLGVASPHGYTF. The CDR3, as DNA: TGTGCCAGCAGCTTGGGAGTGGCCAGCCCCCATGGCTACACCTTC. Full variable domain (rest looked up from reference TRBV5-4 and TRBJ1-2): ETGVTQSPTHLIKTRGQQVTLRCSSQSGHNTVSWYQQALGQGPQFIFQYYREEENGRGNFPPRFSGLQFPNYSSELNVNALELDDSALYLCASSLGVASPHGYTFGSGTRLTVV.

This clonotype was counted many times. The chain couples TRBV5-6 to TRBJ1-5; 7 positions match TRBD1. Germline V gene sequence: CDR1 SGHDT, CDR2 YYEEEE. This CDR3 spans 16 amino acids. V was clipped by 4 bases and J by 1 base; unmatched bases: 8. For the CDR3, the DNA is TGTGCCAGCAGCACTCGACAGGGCTTGAGCAATCAGCCCCAGCATTTT. Protein product: CASSTRQGLSNQPQHF.

This clonotype was picked up many times. The rearrangement joins TRBV11-3 to TRBJ2-1, with TRBD1 matching 7 bases. The V segment lost 4 bases and the J segment 5 bases; nucleotides outside the gene matches: 8. The CDR3 length is 15 residues. Germline lookup yields CDR1 SGHNT and CDR2 YENEEA. CDR3 sequence: CASSSAAGGHNEQFF. CDR3 coding DNA: TGTGCCAGCAGCTCTGCGGCAGGGGGACACAATGAGCAGTTCTTC.

This clonotype came up many times. The rearrangement links TRBV7-9 to TRBJ2-7, with D possibly being TRBD1 (5 bases). Germline V CDR1 and CDR2: SEHNR, FQNEAQ (reference sequence). V gave up 4 bases and J gave up 3 bases, with 7 bases separating them. There are 12 residues in the CDR3. DNA of the CDR3: TGTGCCAGCAGCTCGACAGTCTACGAGCAGTACGTC. Translation: CASSSTVYEQYV.

A note on this clonotype: The junction differs from germline at one of its ends, possibly a read error. The rearrangement joins TRBV7-6 to TRBJ2-3, with 8 bases that match TRBD1. Germline V lookup: CDR1 SGHVS, CDR2 FNYEAQ. The CDR3 is made up of 14 amino acids. DNA for the CDR3: TGTACCAGCAGCCCAGGGATAGGGACAGGTACGCAGTATTTT. Protein: CTSSPGIGTGTQYF.

This clonotype was counted many times. The missing conserved phenylalanine or tryptophan at the end of this CDR3 makes a read error likely. J is TRBJ2-5 and V is TRBV9; D is ambiguous. Germline assignment: CDR1 SGDLS and CDR2 YYNGEE. The CDR3 has 13 amino acids. Deletions cut 3 bases from V and 2 bases from J, with 8 bases between. The CDR3 sequence is CASSGHEQETQYS. The CDR3, as DNA: TGTGCCAGCAGCGGTCATGAGCAAGAGACCCAGTACTCC.

This clonotype was seen at least ten times. The chain uses TRBV6-1 and TRBJ1-3; D gene uncertain. Germline values: CDR1 MNHNS, CDR2 SASEGT. The CDR3 contains 13 residues. The DNA for the CDR3 is TGTGCGGGCAGGCACAACTCTGGAAACACCATATATTTT. It specifies CAGRHNSGNTIYF.

This clonotype was seen at least ten times. This chain uses TRBV30 with TRBJ2-2; maybe TRBD2 (5 bases). This CDR3 region has 14 residues. V was clipped by 2 bases and J by 3 bases, with 10 bases between them. The germline V gene has CDR1 GTSNPN and CDR2 SVGIG (reference sequence). The CDR3 nucleotides are TGTGCCTGGAGTTGGGGAGCCGACACCGGGGAGCTGTTTTTT. Amino acids: CAWSWGADTGELFF. Full variable domain (missing parts from reference TRBV30 and TRBJ2-2): SQTIHQWPATLVQPVGSPLSLECTVEGTSNPNLYWYRQAAGRGLQLLFYSVGIGQISSEVPQNLSASRPQDRQFILSSKKLLLSDSGFYLCAWSWGADTGELFFGEGSRLTVL.

With respect to this clonotype: Being one base from a much bigger clone, this may be a read error. The V gene is TRBV11-3, the J gene TRBJ1-2; TRBD1 aligns across 7 bases. V lost 1 base, J lost 9 bases, and 11 bases stayed unmatched. Germline assignment: CDR1 SGHNT and CDR2 YENEEA. The CDR3 length is 15 residues. CDR3 sequence (DNA): TGTGCCAGCAGCTTAGCCGACAGGGCAGGTCTCCGCTACACCTTC. Protein product: CASSLADRAGLRYTF.

This clonotype has more than one count but fewer than ten. The gene calls are TRBV7-3 and TRBJ1-1, with D unclear. V lost 5 bases and J 3 bases, leaving 16 bases between the germline ends. The CDR3 totals 15 residues. Germline V gives CDR1 SGHTA, CDR2 FQGTGA. CDR3 sequence: CASSRPGGMYTEAFF. The CDR3 region has the DNA TGTGCCAGCAGCCGCCCCGGCGGGATGTACACTGAAGCTTTCTTT.

Of note for this clonotype: A read error may account for a junction end that differs from germline. The rearrangement uses TRBV7-7 and TRBJ1-5; possible D gene TRBD1, 5 bases. Germline V lookup: CDR1 SSHAT, CDR2 FNYEAQ (reference sequence). The CDR3 is 20 residues long. CDR3 sequence reads: CASSLDSTPKTIDSNQPQHF. The DNA of the CDR3 is TGTGCTAGCAGCTTAGACAGCACACCTAAAACGATTGATAGCAATCAGCCCCAGCATTTT.

This clonotype was counted at least ten times. The chain is built from TRBV27 and TRBJ2-7, with D perhaps assigned TRBD1 or TRBD2 (5 bases each). Looked up from germline, CDR1 is MNHEY and CDR2 is SMNVEV (reference sequence). This CDR3 spans 14 amino acids. Trimming removed 6 bases from V and 6 bases from J, with 18 bases in between. The CDR3 is CASRRGASFLEQYV. The CDR3 coding sequence is TGTGCCAGCAGACGGGGCGCGTCCTTTCTCGAGCAGTACGTC.

This clonotype was detected many times. This chain connects TRBV20-1 to TRBJ1-4; a weak D match, TRBD1 (5 bases). Germline CDR1 DFQATT, CDR2 SNEGSKA (reference sequence). The CDR3 covers 13 residues. V lost 4 bases and J lost 10, with 16 bases in between. The CDR3 reads CSAIRQIEGKLFF. Here the CDR3 DNA reads TGCAGTGCTATTCGACAGATTGAAGGAAAACTGTTTTTT.

This clonotype has ten or more counts. This rearrangement joins TRBV4-2 to TRBJ2-7, with D possibly matching TRBD1 (5 bases). Trimming cost V 0 bases and J 4 bases, with 19 bases left between them. The germline V gene encodes CDR1 LGHNA and CDR2 YNFKEQ. The CDR3 sequence is 17 residues long. This CDR3 reads CASSQDHVGHTSYEQYF. CDR3 bases: TGTGCCAGCAGCCAAGATCATGTGGGGCACACGTCGTACGAGCAGTACTTC.

The rearrangement uses TRBV7-9 and TRBJ2-3; 7 bases fit TRBD2. The CDR3 totals 15 residues. J was trimmed by 0 bases and V by 3 bases; bases with no gene match: 3. The germline CDR1 and CDR2 sequences are SEHNR and FQNEAQ (reference sequence). Here the CDR3 DNA reads TGTGCCAGCAGCTTGAGCGGGGTAAGCACAGATACGCAGTATTTT. Its protein product is CASSLSGVSTDTQYF.

V is TRBV7-9 and J is TRBJ2-5; tentatively, D is TRBD1 (5 bases). This CDR3 comprises 16 residues. V was clipped by 4 bases and J by 1 base, with 16 bases between them. Germline V lookup: CDR1 SEHNR, CDR2 FQNEAQ (reference sequence). The CDR3 DNA follows: TGTGCCAGCAGCTCACGTACGTGGGGCGGCCAAGAGACCCAGTACTTC. Its translation is CASSSRTWGGQETQYF.

This clonotype was detected ten times or more. This chain links TRBV30 with TRBJ2-3; 8 bases align to TRBD2. CDR3 length equals 14 residues. In germline, CDR1 is GTSNPN, CDR2 SVGIG (reference sequence). V lost 2 bases to trimming and J lost 6 bases; unmatched junction nucleotides: 7. The CDR3 coding sequence is TGTGCCTGGAGTAGCGGGAGTCTTAGGGATACGCAGTATTTT. Translating it yields CAWSSGSLRDTQYF.

This clonotype was observed at least ten times. Relative to the germline gene, one junction end is altered; a read error may explain this. This chain links TRBV6-5 with TRBJ2-7; either TRBD1 or TRBD2 may supply D (5 bases each). CDR3 length equals 15 residues. Per germline, CDR1 MNHEY and CDR2 SVGAGI. The CDR3 is CASSHSAGAHYEQYF. The CDR3 region has the DNA TGTGCCAGCAGTCACTCGGCCGGGGCCCACTACGAGCAGTACTTC.

The rearrangement uses TRBV5-1 and TRBJ1-2; D unresolved. Trimming left V 4 bases short and J 4 bases short, with 23 bases between. The germline gives CDR1 SGHRS, CDR2 YFSETQ. CDR3 length: 17 residues. The CDR3: CASSQQPAGCGVYGYTF. CDR3 nucleotides: TGCGCCAGCAGCCAACAGCCGGCCGGTTGCGGGGTCTATGGCTACACCTTC.

CDR3 nucleotide sequence: TGTGCCAGCAGTGATCAGGGGCCACGGTCGGCCCAGCATTTT. It encodes CASSDQGPRSAQHF. The gene calls are TRBV2 and TRBJ1-5; D possibly corresponds to TRBD1 (6 bases). The CDR3 consists of 14 residues. The germline V gene encodes CDR1 SNHLY and CDR2 FYNNEI. V was pared by 3 bases and J by 11 bases, with 17 bases between.